This T cell receptor beta chain was captured by sequencing in a study of OX40 agonist ivuxolimab in advanced cancers. For the study at large: Intravenous ivuxolimab was administered to patients every 2 weeks at 0.01 to 10 mg/kg. Overall study findings and caveats: Expanded clones tended on average to be more numerous among CD8+ T cells than CD4+.

Generated by immunoSEQ multiplex PCR, the TCRdb table keeps only in-frame clones and is missing some. This sample has roughly 42,000 clones, with 86% found just once. The CDR3 has 13 residues. Germline V lookup: CDR1 MNHEY, CDR2 SMNVEV (reference sequence). Trimming pared 5 bases from V and 1 base from J, leaving 8 bases between. Cycle 7 day 1, cycle 4 day 1, and baseline were the timepoints at which blood was sampled. Notes on this clone: Its antigen is not known.

The rearrangement uses TRBV27 and TRBJ1-1; D gene uncertain. Sequenced here: CD4+ or CD8+ T cells sorted from blood, sampled in a trial of the OX40 agonist ivuxolimab. The sequence was obtained from an adult with an advanced solid tumor such as melanoma, head and neck, liver or kidney cancer. DNA for the CDR3: TGTGCCAGCAGTCCCCTGGGGAACACTGAAGCTTTCTTT. Translating gives CASSPLGNTEAFF.